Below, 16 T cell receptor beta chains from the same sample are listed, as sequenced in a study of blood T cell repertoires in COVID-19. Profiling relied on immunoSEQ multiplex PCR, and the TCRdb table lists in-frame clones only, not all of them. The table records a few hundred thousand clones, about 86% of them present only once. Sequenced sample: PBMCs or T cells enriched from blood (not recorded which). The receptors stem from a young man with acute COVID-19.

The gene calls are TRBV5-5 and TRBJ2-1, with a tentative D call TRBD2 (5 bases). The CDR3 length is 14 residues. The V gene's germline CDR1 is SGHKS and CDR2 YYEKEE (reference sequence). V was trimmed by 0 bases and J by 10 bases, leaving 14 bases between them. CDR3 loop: CASSLGVGVEEQFF. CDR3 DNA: TGTGCCAGCAGCTTGGGGGTGGGAGTGGAGGAGCAGTTCTTC.

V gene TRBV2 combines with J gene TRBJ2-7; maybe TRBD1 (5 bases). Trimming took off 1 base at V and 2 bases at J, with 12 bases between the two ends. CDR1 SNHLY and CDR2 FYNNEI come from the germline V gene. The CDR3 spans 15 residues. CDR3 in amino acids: CASSEVGQVPYEQYV. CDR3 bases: TGTGCCAGCAGTGAAGTGGGGCAGGTCCCCTACGAGCAGTACGTC.

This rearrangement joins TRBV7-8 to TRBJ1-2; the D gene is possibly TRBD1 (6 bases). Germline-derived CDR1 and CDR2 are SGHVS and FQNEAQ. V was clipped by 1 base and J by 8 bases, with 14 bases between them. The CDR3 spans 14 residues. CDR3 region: CASSLDRAEGGYTF. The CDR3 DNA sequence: TGTGCCAGCAGCTTAGACAGGGCGGAAGGGGGCTACACCTTC.

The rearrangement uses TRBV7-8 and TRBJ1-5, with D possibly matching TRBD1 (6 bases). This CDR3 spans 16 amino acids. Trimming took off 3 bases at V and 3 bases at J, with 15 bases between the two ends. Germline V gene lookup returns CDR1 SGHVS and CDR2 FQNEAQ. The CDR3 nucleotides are TGTGCCAGCAGCTTGGGACAAGCGCTACTCAATCAGCCCCAGCATTTT. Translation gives CASSLGQALLNQPQHF.

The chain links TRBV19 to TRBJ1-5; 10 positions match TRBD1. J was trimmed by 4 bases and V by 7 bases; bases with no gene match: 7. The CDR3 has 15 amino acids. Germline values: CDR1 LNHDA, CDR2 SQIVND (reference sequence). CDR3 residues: CASIGTGASNQPQHF. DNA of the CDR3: TGTGCCAGTATAGGGACAGGGGCCTCTAATCAGCCCCAGCATTTT.

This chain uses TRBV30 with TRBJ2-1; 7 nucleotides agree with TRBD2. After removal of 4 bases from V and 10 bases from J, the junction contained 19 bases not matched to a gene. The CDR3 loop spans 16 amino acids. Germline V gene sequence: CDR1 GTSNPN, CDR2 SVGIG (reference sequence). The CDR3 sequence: CAWTTLRGGRAEEQFF. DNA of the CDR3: TGTGCCTGGACTACCCTACGGGGCGGGAGAGCGGAAGAGCAGTTCTTC.

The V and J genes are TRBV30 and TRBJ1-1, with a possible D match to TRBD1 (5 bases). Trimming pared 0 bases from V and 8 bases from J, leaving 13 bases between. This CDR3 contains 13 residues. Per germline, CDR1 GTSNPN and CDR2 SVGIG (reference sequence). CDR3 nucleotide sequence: TGTGCCTGGAGTGTAGGCAGGGCTCCCGAAGCTTTCTTT. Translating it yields CAWSVGRAPEAFF.

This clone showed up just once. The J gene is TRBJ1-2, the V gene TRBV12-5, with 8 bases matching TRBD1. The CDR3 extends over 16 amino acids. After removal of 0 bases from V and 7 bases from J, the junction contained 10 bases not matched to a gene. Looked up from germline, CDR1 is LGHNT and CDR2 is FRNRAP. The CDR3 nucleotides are TGTGCTAGTGGTTTGGTACTCGGACAGGGTATGGGTGGCTACACCTTC. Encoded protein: CASGLVLGQGMGGYTF.

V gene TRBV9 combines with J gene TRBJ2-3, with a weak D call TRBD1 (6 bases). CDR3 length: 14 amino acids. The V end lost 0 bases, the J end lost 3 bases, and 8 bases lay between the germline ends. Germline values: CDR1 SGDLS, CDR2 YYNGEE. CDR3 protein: CASSVVQGTDTQYF. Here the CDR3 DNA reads TGTGCCAGCAGCGTAGTCCAGGGGACAGATACGCAGTATTTT.

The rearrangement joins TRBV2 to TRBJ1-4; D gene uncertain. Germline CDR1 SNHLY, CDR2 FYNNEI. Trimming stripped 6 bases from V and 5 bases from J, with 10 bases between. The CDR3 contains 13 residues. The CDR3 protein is CASSMDSNEKLFF. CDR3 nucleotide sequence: TGTGCCAGCAGCATGGACTCGAATGAAAAACTGTTTTTT.

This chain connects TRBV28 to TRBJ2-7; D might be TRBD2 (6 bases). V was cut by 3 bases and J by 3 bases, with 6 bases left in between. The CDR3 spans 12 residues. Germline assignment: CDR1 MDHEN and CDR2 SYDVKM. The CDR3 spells CASSLRDYEQYV. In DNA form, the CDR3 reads TGTGCCAGCAGTTTGCGGGACTACGAGCAGTACGTC.

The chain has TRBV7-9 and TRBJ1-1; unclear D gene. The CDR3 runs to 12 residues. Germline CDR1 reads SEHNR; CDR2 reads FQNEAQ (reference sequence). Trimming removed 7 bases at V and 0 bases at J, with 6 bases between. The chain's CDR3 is CASILVNTEAFF. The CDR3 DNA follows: TGTGCCAGCATCCTAGTGAACACTGAAGCTTTCTTT.

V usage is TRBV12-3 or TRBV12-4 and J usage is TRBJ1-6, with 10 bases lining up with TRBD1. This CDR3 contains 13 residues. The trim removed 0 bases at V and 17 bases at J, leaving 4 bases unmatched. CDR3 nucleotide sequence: TGTGCCAGCAGTTTAGCGGAGGGACAGGGGATCCACTTT. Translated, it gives CASSLAEGQGIHF.

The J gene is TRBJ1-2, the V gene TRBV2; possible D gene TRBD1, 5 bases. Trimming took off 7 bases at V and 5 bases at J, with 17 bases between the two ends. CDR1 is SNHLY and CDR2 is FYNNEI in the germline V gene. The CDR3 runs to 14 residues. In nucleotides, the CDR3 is TGTGCCAGCAACCCGACAGTCTTTTCTTATGGCTACACCTTC. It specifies CASNPTVFSYGYTF.

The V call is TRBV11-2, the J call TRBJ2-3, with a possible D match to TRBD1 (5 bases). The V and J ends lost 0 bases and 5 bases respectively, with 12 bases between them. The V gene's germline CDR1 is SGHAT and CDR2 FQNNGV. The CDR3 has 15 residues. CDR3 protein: CASSLDALGVDTQYF. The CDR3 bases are TGTGCCAGCAGCTTAGATGCCCTAGGGGTAGATACGCAGTATTTT.

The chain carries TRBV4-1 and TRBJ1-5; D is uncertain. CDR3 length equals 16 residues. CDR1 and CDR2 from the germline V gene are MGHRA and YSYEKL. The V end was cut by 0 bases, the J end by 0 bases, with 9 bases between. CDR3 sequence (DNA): TGCGCCAGCAGCCAAGATGCCCCAGTTAGCAATCAGCCCCAGCATTTT. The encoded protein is CASSQDAPVSNQPQHF.